This is a list of T cell receptor beta chains from one sample in a study of lymphopenia after photon versus proton radiotherapy. Using immunoSEQ multiplex PCR, the repertoire was profiled, and TCRdb retains in-frame clones only, with some absent. Among over 50,000 clones, 70% to 90% were seen once, and the ten largest hold roughly 2.3%. This specimen was peripheral blood, taken from a patient treated with photon-based radiotherapy. The receptors derive from a man aged 35-49 years with gastric cancer. Both conserved end residues are part of each CDR3. Each record gives: clone size, D gene, J gene, V gene, CDR3 DNA, CDR3 protein. The D gene is left open where the match is weak. A row's size may be missing; if present it is once, few, many or a size class.

clone_size: few; d_call: -; j_call: TRBJ2-7; v_call: TRBV2; cdr3_nt: TGTGCCAGCAGTGATGGGCAGGGTGGCCCCTACGAGCAGTACTTC; cdr3_aa: CASSDGQGGPYEQYF
clone_size: -; d_call: -; j_call: TRBJ1-2; v_call: TRBV27; cdr3_nt: TGTGCCAGCAGTCCCGACCTGGTTGGCTACACCTTC; cdr3_aa: CASSPDLVGYTF
clone_size: once; d_call: TRBD1; j_call: TRBJ2-7; v_call: TRBV6-5; cdr3_nt: TGTGCCAGCAGTCCAGTCCAGGGGGTGGACGAGCAGTACTTC; cdr3_aa: CASSPVQGVDEQYF
clone_size: -; d_call: -; j_call: TRBJ1-5; v_call: TRBV6-1; cdr3_nt: TGTGCCAGCAGCCCTTTAGGACGGCAGCCCCAGCATTTT; cdr3_aa: CASSPLGRQPQHF
clone_size: -; d_call: TRBD1; j_call: TRBJ2-1; v_call: TRBV7-2; cdr3_nt: TGTGCCAGCAGCCGGGACAGTCCCCGGGAGCAGTTCTTC; cdr3_aa: CASSRDSPREQFF
clone_size: -; d_call: -; j_call: TRBJ2-5; v_call: TRBV6-5; cdr3_nt: TGTGCCAGCAGCAACCAAGAGACCCAGTACTTC; cdr3_aa: CASSNQETQYF
clone_size: -; d_call: -; j_call: TRBJ1-1; v_call: TRBV5-1; cdr3_nt: TGCGCCAGCAGCTCTTCGGGGACATTGAACACTGAAGCTTTCTTT; cdr3_aa: CASSSSGTLNTEAFF
clone_size: -; d_call: -; j_call: TRBJ2-1; v_call: TRBV9; cdr3_nt: TGTGCCAGCAGCGTAACGGCAGGTGACTACAATGAGCAGTTCTTC; cdr3_aa: CASSVTAGDYNEQFF
clone_size: -; d_call: -; j_call: TRBJ1-1; v_call: TRBV7-9; cdr3_nt: TGTGCCAGCAGCTTAGAAGGGGAAAGCACTGAAGCTTTCTTT; cdr3_aa: CASSLEGESTEAFF
clone_size: -; d_call: TRBD2; j_call: TRBJ2-1; v_call: TRBV5-6; cdr3_nt: TGTGCCAGCAGCTCAGGACTAGCGGGGGGGCGGCACAATGAGCAGTTCTTC; cdr3_aa: CASSSGLAGGRHNEQFF
clone_size: -; d_call: -; j_call: TRBJ1-3; v_call: TRBV2; cdr3_nt: TGTGCCAGCAGTGTGTCAGGAAGAAACACCATATATTTT; cdr3_aa: CASSVSGRNTIYF
clone_size: -; d_call: -; j_call: TRBJ2-7; v_call: TRBV25-1; cdr3_nt: TGTGCCAGCAGTGAAATTGGGGGCAGCGAGCAGTACTTC; cdr3_aa: CASSEIGGSEQYF
clone_size: once; d_call: -; j_call: TRBJ1-2; v_call: TRBV7-9; cdr3_nt: TGTGCCAGCAGCTGGGACGGGGATGGCTACACCTTC; cdr3_aa: CASSWDGDGYTF
clone_size: -; d_call: -; j_call: TRBJ1-5; v_call: TRBV7-9; cdr3_nt: TGTGCCAGCAGCCCGCATGAAAATCAGCCCCAGCATTTT; cdr3_aa: CASSPHENQPQHF
clone_size: -; d_call: -; j_call: TRBJ1-1; v_call: TRBV5-4; cdr3_nt: TGTGCCAGCAGCTTTTTAGGGGGCACTGAAGCTTTCTTT; cdr3_aa: CASSFLGGTEAFF
clone_size: -; d_call: -; j_call: TRBJ2-5; v_call: TRBV29-1; cdr3_nt: TGCAGCGTGCCCGGACAGAACCAAGAGACCCAGTACTTC; cdr3_aa: CSVPGQNQETQYF
clone_size: -; d_call: -; j_call: TRBJ2-5; v_call: TRBV7-9; cdr3_nt: TGTGCCAGCAGCTTACTAAAAGAGACCCAGTACTTC; cdr3_aa: CASSLLKETQYF
clone_size: once; d_call: TRBD2; j_call: TRBJ2-2; v_call: TRBV9; cdr3_nt: TGTGCCAGCAGCAGCGGGGGAAGAACCGGGGAGCTGTTTTTT; cdr3_aa: CASSSGGRTGELFF
clone_size: once; d_call: TRBD2; j_call: TRBJ2-7; v_call: TRBV9; cdr3_nt: TGTGCCAGCAGCCCCCAGGAAGGGCTAGCGGGGGGGCCCGAGCAGTACTTC; cdr3_aa: CASSPQEGLAGGPEQYF
clone_size: once; d_call: -; j_call: TRBJ1-1; v_call: TRBV14; cdr3_nt: TGTGCCAGCAGCCACGGTGCGGAGGTGACTCGAGCTTTCTTT; cdr3_aa: CASSHGAEVTRAFF
clone_size: -; d_call: TRBD1; j_call: TRBJ2-3; v_call: TRBV6-5; cdr3_nt: TGTGCCAGCAGTCTCGGACAGGGTAGAGATACGCAGTATTTT; cdr3_aa: CASSLGQGRDTQYF
clone_size: -; d_call: -; j_call: TRBJ2-1; v_call: TRBV5-1; cdr3_nt: TGCGCCAGCGCGGACATAGGTTGGCGCAATGAGCAGTTCTTC; cdr3_aa: CASADIGWRNEQFF
clone_size: -; d_call: TRBD1; j_call: TRBJ2-1; v_call: TRBV6-1; cdr3_nt: TGTGCCAGCAGTGAAAGGGGGCGGCAGTTCTTC; cdr3_aa: CASSERGRQFF
clone_size: -; d_call: -; j_call: TRBJ2-2; v_call: TRBV30; cdr3_nt: TGTGCCTGGAGTGTGAAGGGGGTATCCACCGGGGAGCTGTTTTTT; cdr3_aa: CAWSVKGVSTGELFF
clone_size: -; d_call: -; j_call: TRBJ2-2; v_call: TRBV14; cdr3_nt: TGTGCCAGCAGCAACGAGTGGGGCACCGGGGAGCTGTTTTTT; cdr3_aa: CASSNEWGTGELFF
clone_size: -; d_call: -; j_call: TRBJ1-1; v_call: TRBV6-5; cdr3_nt: TGTGCCAGCAGCCGGAACACTGAAGCTTTCTTT; cdr3_aa: CASSRNTEAFF
clone_size: -; d_call: TRBD1; j_call: TRBJ1-1; v_call: TRBV7-2; cdr3_nt: TGTGCCAGCAACTCCGGGACAGGGTTTGTTCACGCTGAAGCTTTCTTT; cdr3_aa: CASNSGTGFVHAEAFF
clone_size: once; d_call: -; j_call: TRBJ1-1; v_call: TRBV7-9; cdr3_nt: TGTGCCAGCAGCTTAGGCGGACAGTTTGCTGAAGCTTTCTTT; cdr3_aa: CASSLGGQFAEAFF
clone_size: once; d_call: -; j_call: TRBJ1-5; v_call: TRBV19; cdr3_nt: TGTGCCAGTAGTAGGCAGGGCAATCAGCCCCAGCATTTT; cdr3_aa: CASSRQGNQPQHF
clone_size: -; d_call: -; j_call: TRBJ2-1; v_call: TRBV5-1; cdr3_nt: TGCGCCAGCAGCTTGACTCTTGGATTTAGTGAGCAGTTCTTC; cdr3_aa: CASSLTLGFSEQFF
clone_size: once; d_call: -; j_call: TRBJ2-1; v_call: TRBV19; cdr3_nt: TGTGCCAGTAGTCCGACCGGGAATGAGCAGTTCTTC; cdr3_aa: CASSPTGNEQFF
clone_size: -; d_call: -; j_call: TRBJ1-2; v_call: TRBV7-3; cdr3_nt: TGTGCCAGCAGCTCTCTGGACCTTCTGGCGGGCTACACCTTC; cdr3_aa: CASSSLDLLAGYTF
clone_size: -; d_call: -; j_call: TRBJ1-5; v_call: TRBV7-8; cdr3_nt: TGTGCCAGCAGCTTAGAGGGGAATAGCAATCAGCCCCAGCATTTT; cdr3_aa: CASSLEGNSNQPQHF
clone_size: -; d_call: -; j_call: TRBJ1-1; v_call: TRBV11-2; cdr3_nt: TGTGCCAGCAGCTTCAGGGGAGTAGTCACTGAAGCTTTCTTT; cdr3_aa: CASSFRGVVTEAFF
clone_size: -; d_call: -; j_call: TRBJ2-3; v_call: TRBV18; cdr3_nt: TGTGCCAGCTCACGTAATCAATTGGGGGCAACTGATACGCAGTATTTT; cdr3_aa: CASSRNQLGATDTQYF
clone_size: -; d_call: -; j_call: TRBJ1-1; v_call: TRBV4-3; cdr3_nt: TGCGCCAGCAGTCCGGACGGAAACACTGAAGCTTTCTTT; cdr3_aa: CASSPDGNTEAFF
clone_size: -; d_call: -; j_call: TRBJ1-5; v_call: TRBV5-6; cdr3_nt: TGTGCCAGCAGCTTGGGACAGGTCCATCAGCCCCAGCATTTT; cdr3_aa: CASSLGQVHQPQHF
clone_size: -; d_call: -; j_call: TRBJ2-1; v_call: TRBV7-3; cdr3_nt: TGTGCCAGCAGCTTAAATACGGGGTCCGGGGTGCAGTTCTTC; cdr3_aa: CASSLNTGSGVQFF
clone_size: -; d_call: -; j_call: TRBJ1-1; v_call: TRBV11-3; cdr3_nt: TGTGCCAGCAGCCCAAGAGGGAACACTGAAGCTTTCTTT; cdr3_aa: CASSPRGNTEAFF